This T cell receptor (beta chain) was sequenced during a study of Ad26.COV2.S vaccination and SARS-CoV-2 variants (dated by TCRdb to the early 2020s). Broadly, across the study: Donors in the vaccine arm were drawn from COV1001, a multicentre, randomized, double-blind, placebo-controlled phase I-IIa trial testing Ad26.COV2.S in healthy adults. Investigators remained blinded to trial group allocation during experiments and outcome assessment. A total of roughly 32 samples were included in the TCR-sequenced set, comprising around 20 Ad26.COV2.S vaccine recipients, 5 placebo recipients and 8 SARS-CoV-2 convalescent individuals. TCRbeta repertoire sequencing was used to assess the specificity and breadth of SARS-CoV-2-reactive T cell receptors after Ad26.COV2.S vaccination. Trial participants were randomized into five groups of five, in which low-dose or high-dose Ad26.COV2.S was given once or twice, or placebo was given on both occasions. Ad26.COV2.S was administered intramuscularly at 5 x 10^10 or 1 x 10^11 viral particles, either as a single shot or as two shots given 56 days apart. General findings and caveats noted by the study authors: The study lacked the statistical power to compare responses across vaccine doses or regimens. Substantial breadth of spike-specific CD8+ and CD4+ T cell responses was reported after vaccination. Non-spike TCR breadth was comparable between vaccine and placebo recipients, consistent with the vaccine containing only spike. Compared with placebo recipients, Ad26.COV2.S recipients showed higher spike-specific TCR breadth (P = 0.0014). The authors noted that total T cell responses may have been underestimated by the TCR breadth and depth analyses.

Read against the paper, the sample's treatment or condition label means: some 20 received Ad26.COV2.S at low or high dose, single or two shots; about 5 received placebo; per-sample allocation not given. Repertoires of vaccine and placebo recipients were sequenced from samples taken on day 63 after the first injection. In Cohort 1b, around 23 adults aged 18-55 years were enrolled at a single site in Boston, USA, between 29 July and 7 August 2020. As a vaccine, Ad26.COV2.S was a replication-incompetent adenovirus type 26 vector that expressed a prefusion-stabilized SARS-CoV-2 spike protein derived from the original Wuhan strain. TCRbeta CDR3 regions were sequenced with the immunoSEQ Assay. After extraction, genomic DNA underwent amplification by bias-controlled multiplex PCR, followed by high-throughput sequencing. The authors processed their data as follows. To quantify the absolute abundance of every unique TCRbeta CDR3 region, sequences were collapsed and filtered. T cell fraction was estimated by normalizing TCRbeta template counts to usable DNA, which was measured by amplifying reference genes present in all nucleated cells. Repertoire TCRs were annotated as SARS-CoV-2-specific when V gene, CDR3 amino acid sequence and J gene were exactly matched to a known reactive TCR set. The reference SARS-CoV-2 TCR set came from MIRA and was filtered for enrichment in COVID-19-positive ImmuneCODE repertoires, removing public or cross-reactive TCRs. Using the MIRA antigens, annotated TCRs were further analysed by specific ORF or by position within an ORF. Depth was the summed frequency of annotated unique rearrangements, while breadth was defined as annotated unique rearrangements over total unique productive rearrangements. Two-sided Wilcoxon rank-sum tests were applied when comparing TCR breadth between groups. This immuneACCESS table, as held by TCRdb, lists in-frame sequences with V and J called but not all clones. Of the missing ones, under half trace to an unresolved V gene in checked studies; the others have no known cause. V and J calls and clone size are given by that table; D and trimming were obtained from the DNA. The sample table holds 200,000 to 300,000 clones, of which around 89% were seen once. The ten largest clones take up about 10% of the sample.

Trimming costs V 4 bases and J 2 bases, and their ends lie 8 bases apart. The CDR3 holds 13 amino acids from the cysteine to the phenylalanine. The entry retains the CDR3 DNA only, 39 bases that are in frame from base 1. CDR1 MNHEY and CDR2 SMNVEV are derived from the germline V gene (reference sequence). In regard to this clone: The antigen it recognizes is unknown. There are no base qualities to consult, and no much larger clone falls within one base.

The rearranged chain carries TRBV27 and TRBJ2-5; the D gene is not confidently resolved. The material sequenced was peripheral blood, taken in a trial of Ad26.COV2.S vaccine versus placebo. This receptor was identified in a person between 18 and 60 years old who received the Ad26.COV2.S COVID-19 vaccine or a placebo. The DNA is TGTGCCAGCAGTTCAACACTTCAAGAGACCCAGTACTTC. Translation gives CASSSTLQETQYF.